This record covers a single TCR beta chain. The antigen remains undetermined. This sample was included in a study of radiotherapy plus CTLA-4 blockade in lung cancer. Across the study: Among all patients, around 19% showed objective responses, while about 30% had disease control. Study-level results: How blood T cell clones changed early, along with interferon-beta, reportedly forecast response best.

There are 12 residues in the CDR3. The V end lost 1 base, the J end lost 12 bases, and 13 bases lay between the germline ends. The germline gives CDR1 SGHTA, CDR2 FQGNSA. Receiving focal radiation plus CTLA-4 blockade with ipilimumab were patients who had chemo-refractory metastatic non-small-cell lung cancer. The method was immunoSEQ multiplex PCR; TCRdb's version includes in-frame clones alone and lacks a portion of them. The sample has 80,000 or so clones; 78% are singletons. Here the sequenced sample was peripheral blood, taken from a patient treated with radiotherapy plus ipilimumab. The receptor's source is a human donor with non-small cell lung cancer who had a partial response to radiotherapy plus ipilimumab. Some clones in this sample may be carry-over from other donors' samples. This chain links TRBV7-2 with TRBJ2-7; tentative D call: TRBD2 (5 bases). CDR3 in amino acids: CASSLVFRDRYF. The CDR3 DNA is TGTGCCAGCAGCTTAGTTTTCCGGGATCGGTACTTC. The whole variable domain, remainder taken from reference TRBV7-2 and TRBJ2-7, is GAGVSQSPSNKVTEKGKDVELRCDPISGHTALYWYRQSLGQGLEFLIYFQGNSAPDKSGLPSDRFSAERTGGSVSTLTIQRTQQEDSAVYLCASSLVFRDRYFGPGTRLTVT.